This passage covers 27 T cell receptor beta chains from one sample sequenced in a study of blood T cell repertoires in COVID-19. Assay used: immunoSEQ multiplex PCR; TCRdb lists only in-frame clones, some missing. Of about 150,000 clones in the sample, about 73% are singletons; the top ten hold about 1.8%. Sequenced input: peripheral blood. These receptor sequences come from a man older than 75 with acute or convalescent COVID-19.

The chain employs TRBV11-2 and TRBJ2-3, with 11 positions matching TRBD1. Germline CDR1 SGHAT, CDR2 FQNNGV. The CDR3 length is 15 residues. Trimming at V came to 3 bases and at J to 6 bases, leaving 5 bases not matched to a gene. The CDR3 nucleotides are TGTGCCAGCAGCTTCGGGACAGGGGGGTATGATACGCAGTATTTT. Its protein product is CASSFGTGGYDTQYF.

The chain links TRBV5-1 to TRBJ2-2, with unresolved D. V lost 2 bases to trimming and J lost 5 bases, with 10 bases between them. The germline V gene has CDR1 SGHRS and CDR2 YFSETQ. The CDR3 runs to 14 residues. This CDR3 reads CASSLSQTTGELFF. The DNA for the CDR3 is TGCGCCAGCAGCTTATCACAAACAACCGGGGAGCTGTTTTTT.

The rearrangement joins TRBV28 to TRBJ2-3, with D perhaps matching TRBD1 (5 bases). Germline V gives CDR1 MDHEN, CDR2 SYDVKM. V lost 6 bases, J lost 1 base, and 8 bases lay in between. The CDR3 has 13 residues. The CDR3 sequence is CASSLQGTDTQYF. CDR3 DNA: TGTGCCAGCAGCTTACAGGGCACAGATACGCAGTATTTT.

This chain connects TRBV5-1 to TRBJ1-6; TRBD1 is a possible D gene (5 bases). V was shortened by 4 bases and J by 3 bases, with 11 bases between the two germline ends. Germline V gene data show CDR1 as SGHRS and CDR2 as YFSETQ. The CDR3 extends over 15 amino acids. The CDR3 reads CASSEGLVYNSPLHF. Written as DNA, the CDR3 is TGCGCCAGCAGCGAGGGACTGGTCTATAATTCACCCCTCCACTTT.

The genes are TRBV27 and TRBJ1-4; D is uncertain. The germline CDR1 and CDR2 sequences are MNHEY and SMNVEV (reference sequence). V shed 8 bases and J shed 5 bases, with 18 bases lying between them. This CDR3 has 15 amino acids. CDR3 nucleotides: TGTGCCAGCGGATTTTCCTCCGGGAACAATGAAAAACTGTTTTTT. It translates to CASGFSSGNNEKLFF. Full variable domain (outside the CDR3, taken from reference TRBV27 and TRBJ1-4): EAQVTQNPRYLITVTGKKLTVTCSQNMNHEYMSWYRQDPGLGLRQIYYSMNVEVTDKGDVPEGYKVSRKEKRNFPLILESPSPNQTSLYFCASGFSSGNNEKLFFGSGTQLSVL.

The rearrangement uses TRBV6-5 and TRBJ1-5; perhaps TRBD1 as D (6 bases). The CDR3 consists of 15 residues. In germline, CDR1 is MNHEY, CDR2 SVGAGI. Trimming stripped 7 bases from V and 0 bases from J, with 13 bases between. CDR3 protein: CASIGRGVSNQPQHF. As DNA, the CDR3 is TGTGCCAGCATCGGGAGGGGGGTTAGCAATCAGCCCCAGCATTTT.

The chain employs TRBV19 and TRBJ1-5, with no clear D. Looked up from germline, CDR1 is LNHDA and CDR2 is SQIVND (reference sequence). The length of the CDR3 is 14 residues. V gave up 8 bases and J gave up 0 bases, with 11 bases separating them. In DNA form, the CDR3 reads TGTGCCAGTCGAATGGGGAGTAGCAATCAGCCCCAGCATTTT. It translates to CASRMGSSNQPQHF. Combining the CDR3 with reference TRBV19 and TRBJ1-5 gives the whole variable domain DGGITQSPKYLFRKEGQNVTLSCEQNLNHDAMYWYRQDPGQGLRLIYYSQIVNDFQKGDIAEGYSVSREKKESFPLTVTSAQKNPTAFYLCASRMGSSNQPQHFGDGTRLSIL.

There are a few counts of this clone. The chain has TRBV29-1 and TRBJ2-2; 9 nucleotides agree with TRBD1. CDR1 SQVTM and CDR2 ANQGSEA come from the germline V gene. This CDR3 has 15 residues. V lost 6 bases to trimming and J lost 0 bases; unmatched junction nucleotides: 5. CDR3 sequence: CSVGDRVSNTGELFF. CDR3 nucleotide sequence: TGCAGCGTCGGGGACAGGGTGTCGAACACCGGGGAGCTGTTTTTT.

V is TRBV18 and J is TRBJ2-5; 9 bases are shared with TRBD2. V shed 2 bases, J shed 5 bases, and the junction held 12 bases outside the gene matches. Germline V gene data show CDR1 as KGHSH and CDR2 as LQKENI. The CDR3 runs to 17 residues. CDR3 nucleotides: TGTGCCAGCTCACCAGCCCCGGGAGCGGGGGGACGGGAGACCCAGTACTTC. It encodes CASSPAPGAGGRETQYF.

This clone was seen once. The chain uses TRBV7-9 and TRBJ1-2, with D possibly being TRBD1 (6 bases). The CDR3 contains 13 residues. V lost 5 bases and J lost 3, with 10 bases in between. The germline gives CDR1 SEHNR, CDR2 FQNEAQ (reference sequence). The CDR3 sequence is CASSQNRDYGYTF. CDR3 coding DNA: TGTGCCAGCAGCCAAAACAGGGACTATGGCTACACCTTC.

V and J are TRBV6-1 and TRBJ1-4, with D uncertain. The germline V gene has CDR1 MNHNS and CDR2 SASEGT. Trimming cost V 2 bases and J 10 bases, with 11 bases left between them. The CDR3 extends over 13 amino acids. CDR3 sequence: CASSESNLRKLFF. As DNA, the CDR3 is TGTGCCAGCAGTGAATCTAACTTGCGAAAACTGTTTTTT.

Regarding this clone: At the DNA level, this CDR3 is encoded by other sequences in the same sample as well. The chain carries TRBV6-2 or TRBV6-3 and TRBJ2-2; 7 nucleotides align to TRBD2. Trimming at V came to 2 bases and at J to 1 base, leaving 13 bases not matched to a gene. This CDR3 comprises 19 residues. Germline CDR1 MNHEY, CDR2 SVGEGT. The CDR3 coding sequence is TGTGCCAGCAGTTACGATCTGGCGGGGGACCCTTTGAACACCGGGGAGCTGTTTTTT. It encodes CASSYDLAGDPLNTGELFF.

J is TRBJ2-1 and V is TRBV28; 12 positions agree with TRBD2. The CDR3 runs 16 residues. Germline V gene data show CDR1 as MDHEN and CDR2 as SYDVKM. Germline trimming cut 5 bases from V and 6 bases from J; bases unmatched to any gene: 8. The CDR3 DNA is TGTGCCAGCAGTAGACACCTAGCGGGGGGGCTCAATGAGCAGTTCTTC. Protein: CASSRHLAGGLNEQFF.

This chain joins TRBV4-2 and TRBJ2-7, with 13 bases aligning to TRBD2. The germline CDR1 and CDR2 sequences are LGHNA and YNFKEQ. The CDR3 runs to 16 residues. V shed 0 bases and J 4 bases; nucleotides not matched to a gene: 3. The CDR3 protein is CASSQDMTSGGYEQYF. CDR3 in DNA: TGTGCCAGCAGCCAAGATATGACTAGCGGGGGGTACGAGCAGTACTTC.

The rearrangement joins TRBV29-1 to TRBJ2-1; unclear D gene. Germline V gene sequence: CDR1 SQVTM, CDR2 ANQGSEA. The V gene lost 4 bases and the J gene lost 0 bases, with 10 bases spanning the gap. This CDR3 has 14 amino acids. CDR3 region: CSVVWPSSYNEQFF. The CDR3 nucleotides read TGCAGCGTTGTATGGCCATCCTCCTACAATGAGCAGTTCTTC.

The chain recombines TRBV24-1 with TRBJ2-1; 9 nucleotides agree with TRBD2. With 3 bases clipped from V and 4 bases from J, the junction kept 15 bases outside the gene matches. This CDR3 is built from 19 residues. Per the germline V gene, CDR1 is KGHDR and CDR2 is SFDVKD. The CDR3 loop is CATSDPGLAGQGGYNEQFF. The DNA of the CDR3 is TGTGCCACCAGTGATCCGGGGCTAGCGGGGCAGGGGGGATACAATGAGCAGTTCTTC.

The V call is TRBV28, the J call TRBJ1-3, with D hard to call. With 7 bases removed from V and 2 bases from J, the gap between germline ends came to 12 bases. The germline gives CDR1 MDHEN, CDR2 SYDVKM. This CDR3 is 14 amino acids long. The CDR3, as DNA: TGTGCCAGCATGAACGGGATCACTGGAAACACCATATATTTT. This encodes CASMNGITGNTIYF.

CDR3 residues: CASSSPTSGTTDTQYF. The CDR3 coding sequence is TGTGCCAGCAGCTCTCCGACTAGCGGGACCACAGATACGCAGTATTTT. The V gene is TRBV5-6, the J gene TRBJ2-3; 11 bases map to TRBD2. V shed 3 bases and J 2 bases; nucleotides not matched to a gene: 5. This CDR3 region has 16 residues. In germline, CDR1 is SGHDT, CDR2 YYEEEE.

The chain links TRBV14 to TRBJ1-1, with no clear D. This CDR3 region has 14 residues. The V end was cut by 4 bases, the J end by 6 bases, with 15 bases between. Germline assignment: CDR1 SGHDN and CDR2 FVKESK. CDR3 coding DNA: TGTGCCAGCAGCCCAAGGCTTGGAGTCGCTGAAGCTTTCTTT. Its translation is CASSPRLGVAEAFF.

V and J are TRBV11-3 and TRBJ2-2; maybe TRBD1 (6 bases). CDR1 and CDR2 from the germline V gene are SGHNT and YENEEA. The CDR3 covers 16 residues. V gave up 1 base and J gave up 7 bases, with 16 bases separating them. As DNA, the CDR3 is TGTGCCAGCAGCTTAGCCGCAGGGGCCCTGGGCGGGGAGCTGTTTTTT. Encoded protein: CASSLAAGALGGELFF. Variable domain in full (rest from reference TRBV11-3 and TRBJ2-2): EAGVVQSPRYKIIEKKQPVAFWCNPISGHNTLYWYLQNLGQGPELLIRYENEEAVDDSQLPKDRFSAERLKGVDSTLKIQPAELGDSAVYLCASSLAAGALGGELFFGEGSRLTVL.

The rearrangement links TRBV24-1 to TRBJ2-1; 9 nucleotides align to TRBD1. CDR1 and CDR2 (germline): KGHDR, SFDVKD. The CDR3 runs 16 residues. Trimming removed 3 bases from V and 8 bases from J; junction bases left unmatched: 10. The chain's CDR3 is CATSDPRDRVGDEQFF. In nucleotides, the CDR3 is TGTGCCACCAGTGATCCGCGGGACAGGGTCGGGGATGAGCAGTTCTTC.

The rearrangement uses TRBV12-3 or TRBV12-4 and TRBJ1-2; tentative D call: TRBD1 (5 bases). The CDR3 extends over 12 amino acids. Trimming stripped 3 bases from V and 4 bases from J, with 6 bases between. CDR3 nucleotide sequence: TGTGCCAGCAGTTTTGGGGCCTATGGCTACACCTTC. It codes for CASSFGAYGYTF.

CDR3: CASSSKAGVSNEQFF. In DNA, the CDR3 is TGTGCCAGCTCATCTAAGGCGGGAGTCTCCAATGAGCAGTTCTTC. The chain links TRBV18 to TRBJ2-1; 7 nucleotides align to TRBD2. Unmatched junction bases numbered 10, after V lost 5 bases and J lost 6 bases. This CDR3 is 15 amino acids long. Germline V gene lookup returns CDR1 KGHSH and CDR2 LQKENI.

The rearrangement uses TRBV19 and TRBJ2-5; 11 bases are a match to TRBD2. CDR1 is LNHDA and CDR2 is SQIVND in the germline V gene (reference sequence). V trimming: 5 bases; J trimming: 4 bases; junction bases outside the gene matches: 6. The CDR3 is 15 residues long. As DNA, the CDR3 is TGTGCCAGTAGTCTCCTAGCGGGGGGCACAGAGACCCAGTACTTC. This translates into CASSLLAGGTETQYF.

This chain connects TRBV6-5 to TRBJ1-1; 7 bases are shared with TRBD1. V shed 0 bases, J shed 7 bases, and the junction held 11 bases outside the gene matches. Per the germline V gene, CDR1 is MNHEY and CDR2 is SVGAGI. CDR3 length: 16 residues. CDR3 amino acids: CASSYSDDRVRDEAFF. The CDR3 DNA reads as TGTGCCAGCAGTTACTCGGACGACAGGGTACGGGATGAAGCTTTCTTT.

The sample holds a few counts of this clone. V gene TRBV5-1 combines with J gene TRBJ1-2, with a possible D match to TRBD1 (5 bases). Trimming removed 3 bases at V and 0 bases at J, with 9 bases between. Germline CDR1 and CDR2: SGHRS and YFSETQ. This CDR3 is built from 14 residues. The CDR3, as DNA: TGCGCCAGCAGCTACTCGACAGCTAACTATGGCTACACCTTC. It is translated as CASSYSTANYGYTF.

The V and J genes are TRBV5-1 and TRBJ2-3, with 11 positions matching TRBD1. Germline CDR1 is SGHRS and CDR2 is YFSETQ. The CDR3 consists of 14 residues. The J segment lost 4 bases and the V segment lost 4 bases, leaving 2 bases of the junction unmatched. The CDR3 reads CASSQGQGADTQYF. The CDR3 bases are TGCGCCAGCAGCCAGGGACAGGGGGCAGATACGCAGTATTTT.